Presented here are 9 T cell receptor beta chains from one specimen sequenced in a study of T cell changes during pregnancy in multiple sclerosis. The protocol was immunoSEQ multiplex PCR, while the TCRdb copy is restricted to in-frame clones and leaves out a portion. The sample holds 40,000 to 45,000 clones, about 92% seen once. Sequenced here: CD4+ T cells from peripheral blood mononuclear cells, sampled in the third trimester of pregnancy. All receptors come from a female donor with multiple sclerosis, enrolled in a pregnancy study.

The V and J genes are TRBV2 and TRBJ1-6, with 7 bases aligning to TRBD1. J lost 7 bases, V lost 7 bases, and 7 bases had no gene match. The CDR3 covers 14 residues. Germline loops: CDR1 SNHLY, CDR2 FYNNEI. DNA for the CDR3: TGTGCCAGCACCGGGACAGCTCGAAATTCACCCCTCCACTTT. This sequence encodes CASTGTARNSPLHF.

The chain recombines TRBV11-1 with TRBJ2-4; 9 bases are shared with TRBD2. Unmatched junction bases numbered 10, after V lost 1 base and J lost 12 bases. Germline assignment: CDR1 SGHAT and CDR2 FQDESV (reference sequence). This CDR3 spans 15 amino acids. In nucleotides, the CDR3 is TGTGCCAGCAGCTTAGACCGGATTATAGCGGGGGCTCAGTACTTC. It specifies CASSLDRIIAGAQYF.

The chain links TRBV6-4 to TRBJ2-1, with TRBD2 matching over 9 bases. Germline V gives CDR1 MRHNA, CDR2 SNTAGT. The V and J ends lost 3 bases and 0 bases, in that order; junction bases with no gene match: 0. This CDR3 comprises 15 residues. CDR3 sequence (DNA): TGTGCCAGCAGTGAGCGGGGGGGCTCCTACAATGAGCAGTTCTTC. Its translation: CASSERGGSYNEQFF.

In this sample, this clone turned up once. The J gene is TRBJ2-1, the V gene TRBV19; 7 bases are a match to TRBD2. Germline lookup yields CDR1 LNHDA and CDR2 SQIVND (reference sequence). This CDR3 has 20 residues. V dropped 4 bases and J dropped 0; count of bases not matched to a gene: 18. The CDR3 nucleotides are TGTGCCAGTAGTAGGATGGGGGGGTTAGCCCTTGGAAGCTCCTACAATGAGCAGTTCTTC. It yields the protein CASSRMGGLALGSSYNEQFF.

The genes are TRBV23-1 and TRBJ1-2, with 9 positions matching TRBD1. TRBV23-1 falls under the ORF class, with uncertain function. The CDR3 is made up of 18 amino acids. J gave up 8 bases and V 2 bases, and 18 bases lay outside the gene matches. CDR3 sequence reads: CASSQIVGQGRLSGGYTF. The CDR3 nucleotides are TGCGCCAGCAGTCAAATCGTGGGACAGGGAAGACTCTCGGGGGGCTACACCTTC.

This sequence joins TRBV9 and TRBJ1-4, with 7 positions matching TRBD1. The V gene's germline CDR1 is SGDLS and CDR2 YYNGEE. CDR3 length: 15 amino acids. V lost 3 bases to trimming and J lost 5 bases; unmatched junction nucleotides: 7. The CDR3 coding sequence is TGTGCCAGCAGCGCAGAGGGACAGCGGAATGAAAAACTGTTTTTT. Encoded protein: CASSAEGQRNEKLFF.

CDR3 loop: CAPGGRAGTQYF. In DNA form, the CDR3 reads TGTGCCCCCGGGGGGAGGGCGGGGACCCAGTACTTC. The chain links TRBV27 to TRBJ2-5; 7 bases map to TRBD2. V dropped 11 bases and J dropped 7; count of bases not matched to a gene: 10. There are 12 residues in the CDR3. Looked up from germline, CDR1 is MNHEY and CDR2 is SMNVEV (reference sequence).

The chain has TRBV5-1 and TRBJ2-3; 10 nucleotides agree with TRBD2. Germline loops: CDR1 SGHRS, CDR2 YFSETQ. Losses at the gene ends were 9 bases for V and 5 bases for J; bases not matched to a gene: 9. The CDR3 is made up of 14 amino acids. The CDR3 coding sequence is TGCGCCACCTCGGCTCTAGCGGGAGTAGATACGCAGTATTTT. This codes for CATSALAGVDTQYF. The variable domain in full, with the rest retrieved from reference TRBV5-1 and TRBJ2-3, is KAGVTQTPRYLIKTRGQQVTLSCSPISGHRSVSWYQQTPGQGLQFLFEYFSETQRNKGNFPGRFSGRQFSNSRSEMNVSTLELGDSALYLCATSALAGVDTQYFGPGTRLTVL.

This chain uses TRBV5-1 with TRBJ1-6; D call uncertain. This CDR3 is 16 amino acids long. V lost 0 bases and J 5 bases, leaving 12 bases between the germline ends. Germline-derived CDR1 and CDR2 are SGHRS and YFSETQ. The CDR3 loop is CASSLDGVGNNSPLHF. The CDR3 DNA sequence: TGCGCCAGCAGCTTGGATGGGGTCGGGAATAATTCACCCCTCCACTTT.